These T cell receptor beta chains were read from a single sample in a study of identical twins. TCRdb called the 5' RACE reads again in MiXCR, with one record for every CDR3 protein. The repertoire holds approximately 680,000 distinct CDR3 sequences, with roughly 7.2% as singletons. These data also featured in a second study, about yellow fever vaccine responses in identical twins.

Sequencing was carried out using PBMCs. These receptors were collected from a woman under 30 in good health. The CDR3 runs from the conserved cysteine through the conserved F or W. Each record gives: V gene, clone size, D gene, CDR3 length, J gene, CDR3 DNA, CDR3 protein. D genes are given only for firm matches. Not all rows give a size; the values are once, few, many and, for expanded clones, a class.

v_call: TRBV20-1
clone_size: NA
d_call: NA
cdr3_length: 10
j_call: TRBJ1-4
cdr3_nt: TGCAGTGCCAAAAATGAAAAACTGTTTTTT
cdr3_aa: CSAKNEKLFF

v_call: TRBV7-8
clone_size: few
d_call: TRBD2
cdr3_length: 15
j_call: TRBJ2-1
cdr3_nt: TGTGCCAGCAGAACCAGTGCGGGGGGGCGGAATGAGCAGTTCTTC
cdr3_aa: CASRTSAGGRNEQFF

v_call: TRBV24-1
clone_size: NA
d_call: NA
cdr3_length: 15
j_call: TRBJ1-5
cdr3_nt: TGTGCCACCAGTGACCCCGACCAGAAAGGACAGCCCCAGCATTTT
cdr3_aa: CATSDPDQKGQPQHF

v_call: TRBV5-1
clone_size: many
d_call: TRBD1
cdr3_length: 15
j_call: TRBJ2-1
cdr3_nt: TGCGCCAGCAGCGCGGACAGGGGTGACTACAATGAGCAGTTCTTC
cdr3_aa: CASSADRGDYNEQFF

v_call: TRBV5-6
clone_size: many
d_call: TRBD1
cdr3_length: 15
j_call: TRBJ2-7
cdr3_nt: TGTGCCAGCAGATTGACAGGGAGTACGGACTACGAGCAGTACTTC
cdr3_aa: CASRLTGSTDYEQYF

v_call: TRBV7-6
clone_size: many
d_call: NA
cdr3_length: 14
j_call: TRBJ2-3
cdr3_nt: TGTGCCAGCAGCCCTTTGGCTGGGACAGATACGCAGTATTTT
cdr3_aa: CASSPLAGTDTQYF

v_call: TRBV28
clone_size: few
d_call: NA
cdr3_length: 15
j_call: TRBJ1-1
cdr3_nt: TGTGCCAGCAACCTTGGGCATAGGGTTGGTGCTGAAGCTTTCTTT
cdr3_aa: CASNLGHRVGAEAFF

v_call: TRBV5-1
clone_size: many
d_call: TRBD2
cdr3_length: 18
j_call: TRBJ2-2
cdr3_nt: TGCGCCAGCAGCGCCCCCCCAGGGAGCGGGAGTTTCACCGGGGAGCTGTTTTTT
cdr3_aa: CASSAPPGSGSFTGELFF

v_call: TRBV12-3/TRBV12-4
clone_size: many
d_call: NA
cdr3_length: 11
j_call: TRBJ2-1
cdr3_nt: TGTGCCAGCAGCCGCGTGGAGGAGCAGTTCTTC
cdr3_aa: CASSRVEEQFF

v_call: TRBV14
clone_size: many
d_call: NA
cdr3_length: 15
j_call: TRBJ2-1
cdr3_nt: TGTGCCAGCAGCCAAGGGCGACAGCACTACAATGAGCAGTTCTTC
cdr3_aa: CASSQGRQHYNEQFF

v_call: TRBV29-1
clone_size: many
d_call: NA
cdr3_length: 14
j_call: TRBJ1-1
cdr3_nt: TGCAGCGTTGGGGCCCGGACGGGGAACACTGAAGCTTTCTTT
cdr3_aa: CSVGARTGNTEAFF

v_call: TRBV14
clone_size: few
d_call: TRBD1
cdr3_length: 15
j_call: TRBJ2-1
cdr3_nt: TGTGCCAGCAGCTACTCGACAGGGTCAGACCATGAGCAGTTCTTC
cdr3_aa: CASSYSTGSDHEQFF

v_call: TRBV14
clone_size: few
d_call: TRBD1
cdr3_length: 14
j_call: TRBJ1-2
cdr3_nt: TGTGCCAGCAGCCAAGCTCGGACAGGCAATGGCTACACCTTC
cdr3_aa: CASSQARTGNGYTF

v_call: TRBV12-3/TRBV12-4
clone_size: few
d_call: TRBD1
cdr3_length: 16
j_call: TRBJ1-3
cdr3_nt: TGTGCCAGCAGTCCCACCCGACAGGGTGTTGGAAACACCATATATTTT
cdr3_aa: CASSPTRQGVGNTIYF

v_call: TRBV7-9
clone_size: few
d_call: NA
cdr3_length: 14
j_call: TRBJ2-5
cdr3_nt: TGTGCCAGCAGCTGGCCAGCCGACCAAGAGACCCAGTACTTC
cdr3_aa: CASSWPADQETQYF

v_call: TRBV5-1
clone_size: many
d_call: NA
cdr3_length: 15
j_call: TRBJ1-5
cdr3_nt: TGCGCCAGCAGACCCGGGACGTTTAGCAATCAGCCCCAGCATTTT
cdr3_aa: CASRPGTFSNQPQHF

v_call: TRBV12-3/TRBV12-4
clone_size: many
d_call: NA
cdr3_length: 16
j_call: TRBJ2-3
cdr3_nt: TGTGCCAGCAAAACCCACGTAGCAGTAGGGGCAGATACGCAGTATTTT
cdr3_aa: CASKTHVAVGADTQYF

v_call: TRBV24-1
clone_size: few
d_call: NA
cdr3_length: 16
j_call: TRBJ2-1
cdr3_nt: TGTGCCACCAGTGATTTAATGGGCGGGGAAAACAATGAGCAGTTCTTC
cdr3_aa: CATSDLMGGENNEQFF

v_call: TRBV29-1
clone_size: few
d_call: TRBD1
cdr3_length: 15
j_call: TRBJ1-4
cdr3_nt: TGCAGCGTGTCATACGGACAGGGCACTAATGAAAAACTGTTTTTT
cdr3_aa: CSVSYGQGTNEKLFF

v_call: TRBV12-3/TRBV12-4
clone_size: few
d_call: TRBD2
cdr3_length: 18
j_call: TRBJ2-1
cdr3_nt: TGTGCCAGCAGTTTAGGTCGGACTAGCGGGGAACAGTACAATGAGCAGTTCTTC
cdr3_aa: CASSLGRTSGEQYNEQFF

v_call: TRBV9
clone_size: NA
d_call: NA
cdr3_length: 13
j_call: TRBJ1-1
cdr3_nt: TGTGCCAGCAGCGTCCAGCACAACACTGAAGCTTTCTTT
cdr3_aa: CASSVQHNTEAFF

v_call: TRBV6-5
clone_size: many
d_call: NA
cdr3_length: 16
j_call: TRBJ1-1
cdr3_nt: TGTGCCAGCAGTTACTCGACGCGGGGTTCTCGCACTGAAGCTTTCTTT
cdr3_aa: CASSYSTRGSRTEAFF

v_call: TRBV6-1
clone_size: NA
d_call: NA
cdr3_length: 15
j_call: TRBJ1-3
cdr3_nt: TGTGCCAGCAGTAGAGTACTCAGCTCTGGAAACACCATATATTTT
cdr3_aa: CASSRVLSSGNTIYF

v_call: TRBV4-1
clone_size: NA
d_call: TRBD1
cdr3_length: 16
j_call: TRBJ1-1
cdr3_nt: TGCGCCAGCAGCCAGGCTATTGACAGGGCGGACACTGAAGCTTTCTTT
cdr3_aa: CASSQAIDRADTEAFF

v_call: TRBV12-3/TRBV12-4
clone_size: many
d_call: NA
cdr3_length: 12
j_call: TRBJ1-3
cdr3_nt: TGTGCCAGCAGTCCTGGTGGAAACACCATATATTTT
cdr3_aa: CASSPGGNTIYF

v_call: TRBV10-3
clone_size: few
d_call: NA
cdr3_length: 14
j_call: TRBJ2-2
cdr3_nt: TGTGCCATCCAGGGACCCATCAATACCGGGGAGCTGTTTTTT
cdr3_aa: CAIQGPINTGELFF

v_call: TRBV5-1
clone_size: NA
d_call: TRBD2
cdr3_length: 14
j_call: TRBJ2-1
cdr3_nt: TGCGCCAGCAGCTTGGGACTAGCGATAGATGAGCAGTTCTTC
cdr3_aa: CASSLGLAIDEQFF

v_call: TRBV12-3/TRBV12-4
clone_size: few
d_call: TRBD2
cdr3_length: 16
j_call: TRBJ2-1
cdr3_nt: TGTGCCAGCAGTCTCGGACTAGCCGGGGGGAACAATGAGCAGTTCTTC
cdr3_aa: CASSLGLAGGNNEQFF

v_call: TRBV10-3
clone_size: few
d_call: TRBD1
cdr3_length: 14
j_call: TRBJ1-2
cdr3_nt: TGTGCCATCAGCGGGACAGGGGGCGACTATGGCTACACCTTC
cdr3_aa: CAISGTGGDYGYTF

v_call: TRBV6-5
clone_size: NA
d_call: NA
cdr3_length: 16
j_call: TRBJ1-1
cdr3_nt: TGTGCCAGCAGTTACTCGGGGACGCAAACAGGAGGTATAGCTTTCTTT
cdr3_aa: CASSYSGTQTGGIAFF

v_call: TRBV7-9
clone_size: many
d_call: NA
cdr3_length: 14
j_call: TRBJ2-5
cdr3_nt: TGTGCCAGCAGCTTCGTACAGTCAAAAGAGACCCAGTACTTC
cdr3_aa: CASSFVQSKETQYF

v_call: TRBV3-1
clone_size: few
d_call: NA
cdr3_length: 15
j_call: TRBJ2-7
cdr3_nt: TGTGCCAGCAGCCAAGAACCGGACAGAGCCTACGAGCAGTACTTC
cdr3_aa: CASSQEPDRAYEQYF

v_call: TRBV12-3/TRBV12-4
clone_size: many
d_call: NA
cdr3_length: 11
j_call: TRBJ2-7
cdr3_nt: TGTGCCAGCAGCTCGAGCTACGAGCAGTACTTC
cdr3_aa: CASSSSYEQYF

v_call: TRBV6-5
clone_size: many
d_call: NA
cdr3_length: 13
j_call: TRBJ1-6
cdr3_nt: TGTGCCAGCAGTTCCCGGGGGGAGTCACCCCTCCACTTT
cdr3_aa: CASSSRGESPLHF

v_call: TRBV12-5
clone_size: NA
d_call: NA
cdr3_length: 12
j_call: TRBJ2-1
cdr3_nt: TGTGCTAGTGGTTTTATGGGGGATGAGCAGTTCTTC
cdr3_aa: CASGFMGDEQFF